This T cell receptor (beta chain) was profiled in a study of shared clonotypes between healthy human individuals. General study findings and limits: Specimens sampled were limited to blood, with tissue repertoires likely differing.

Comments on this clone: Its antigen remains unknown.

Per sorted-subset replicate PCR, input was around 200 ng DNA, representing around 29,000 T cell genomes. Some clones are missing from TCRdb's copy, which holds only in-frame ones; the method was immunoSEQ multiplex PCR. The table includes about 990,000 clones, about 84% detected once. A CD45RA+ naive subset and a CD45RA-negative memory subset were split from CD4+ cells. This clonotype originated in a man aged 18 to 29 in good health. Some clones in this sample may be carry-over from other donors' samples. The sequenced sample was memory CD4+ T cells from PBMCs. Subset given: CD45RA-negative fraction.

The CDR3 nucleotides read TGTGCCAGCAGCTTAGCTGGGAAAGGTGGAAACACCATATATTTT. It yields the protein CASSLAGKGGNTIYF. The chain recombines TRBV7-9 with TRBJ1-3; D unresolved. V was trimmed by 0 bases and J by 3 bases, leaving 9 bases between them. Looked up from germline, CDR1 is SEHNR and CDR2 is FQNEAQ (reference sequence). The CDR3 has 15 amino acids. The entire variable domain, with the rest obtained from reference TRBV7-9 and TRBJ1-3, is as follows: DTGVSQNPRHKITKRGQNVTFRCDPISEHNRLYWYRQTLGQGPEFLTYFQNEAQLEKSRLLSDRFSAERPKGSFSTLEIQRTEQGDSAMYLCASSLAGKGGNTIYFGEGSWLTVV.